This TCR beta chain was sequenced during a study of cytomegalovirus exposure and HLA in healthy donors. The overall study: Most genotyped donors, approximately 77% of fewer than 400, had Caucasian-associated genetic ancestry. Regarding the study as a whole: Indistinguishable V segments such as TRBV6-2 and TRBV6-3 were excluded.

PCR used 60 Vbeta primers and 13 Jbeta primers. Generated by immunoSEQ multiplex PCR, the TCRdb table keeps only in-frame clones and is missing some. The sample gives about 130,000 clones, roughly 78% of which show up once; 2.5% is in the top ten. Comment on this clone: What it binds is not known.

Looked up from germline, CDR1 is GTSNPN and CDR2 is SVGIG (reference sequence). Trimming shortened V by 3 bases and J by 0 bases, and 11 bases separated the two germline ends. The CDR3 runs to 14 residues. Healthy bone marrow donors made up the donors. The chain links TRBV30 to TRBJ1-1; a possible D gene is TRBD1 (6 bases). This receptor was identified in a young man in good health and CMV-seronegative. The sample comprised PBMCs. The CDR3 loop reads CAWSLTGMNTEAFF. The CDR3 DNA sequence: TGTGCCTGGAGCCTGACAGGAATGAACACTGAAGCTTTCTTT.